The clone carrying this TCR beta chain appeared a few times. Its specificity is not known. Losses at the gene ends were 7 bases for V and 7 bases for J; bases not matched to a gene: 10. There are 15 residues in the CDR3. Stem cell-like memory, regulatory, central memory and naive CD4+ cells were sorted via CD45RO/CCR7/CD25/CD127/CD95/CD27. The data are from a study of beta chain features in type 1 diabetes. Reverse transcribing all isolated RNA meant expressed TCRB transcripts were sequenced. Roughly 3.4 million reads were obtained on average from naive, central memory and regulatory T cell samples. TCRdb's copy holds only in-frame clones and misses some; the assay was immunoSEQ multiplex PCR. The sample has roughly 340,000 clones, approximately 15% seen once; the top ten hold over 0.014%. Study-level results: TCRB repertoires of naive, central memory and Treg cells appeared more similar among patients than among healthy donors. Patients with Type 1 diabetes showed moderately but significantly shorter TCRB CDR3s in all four CD4+ subsets. The VDJ junctions of type 1 diabetes patients carried fewer insertions and more deletions.

Sequencing used naive CD4+ T cells from blood. This chain joins TRBV23-1 and TRBJ1-6, with 7 bases aligning to TRBD1. TRBV23-1 is annotated as an ORF whose role is uncertain. The sequence was collected from a woman aged 18-29 years with type 1 diabetes. The CDR3 region has the DNA TGCGCCAGCACTCCCGACAGGGTGGAGAATTCACCCCTCCACTTT. As protein: CASTPDRVENSPLHF.